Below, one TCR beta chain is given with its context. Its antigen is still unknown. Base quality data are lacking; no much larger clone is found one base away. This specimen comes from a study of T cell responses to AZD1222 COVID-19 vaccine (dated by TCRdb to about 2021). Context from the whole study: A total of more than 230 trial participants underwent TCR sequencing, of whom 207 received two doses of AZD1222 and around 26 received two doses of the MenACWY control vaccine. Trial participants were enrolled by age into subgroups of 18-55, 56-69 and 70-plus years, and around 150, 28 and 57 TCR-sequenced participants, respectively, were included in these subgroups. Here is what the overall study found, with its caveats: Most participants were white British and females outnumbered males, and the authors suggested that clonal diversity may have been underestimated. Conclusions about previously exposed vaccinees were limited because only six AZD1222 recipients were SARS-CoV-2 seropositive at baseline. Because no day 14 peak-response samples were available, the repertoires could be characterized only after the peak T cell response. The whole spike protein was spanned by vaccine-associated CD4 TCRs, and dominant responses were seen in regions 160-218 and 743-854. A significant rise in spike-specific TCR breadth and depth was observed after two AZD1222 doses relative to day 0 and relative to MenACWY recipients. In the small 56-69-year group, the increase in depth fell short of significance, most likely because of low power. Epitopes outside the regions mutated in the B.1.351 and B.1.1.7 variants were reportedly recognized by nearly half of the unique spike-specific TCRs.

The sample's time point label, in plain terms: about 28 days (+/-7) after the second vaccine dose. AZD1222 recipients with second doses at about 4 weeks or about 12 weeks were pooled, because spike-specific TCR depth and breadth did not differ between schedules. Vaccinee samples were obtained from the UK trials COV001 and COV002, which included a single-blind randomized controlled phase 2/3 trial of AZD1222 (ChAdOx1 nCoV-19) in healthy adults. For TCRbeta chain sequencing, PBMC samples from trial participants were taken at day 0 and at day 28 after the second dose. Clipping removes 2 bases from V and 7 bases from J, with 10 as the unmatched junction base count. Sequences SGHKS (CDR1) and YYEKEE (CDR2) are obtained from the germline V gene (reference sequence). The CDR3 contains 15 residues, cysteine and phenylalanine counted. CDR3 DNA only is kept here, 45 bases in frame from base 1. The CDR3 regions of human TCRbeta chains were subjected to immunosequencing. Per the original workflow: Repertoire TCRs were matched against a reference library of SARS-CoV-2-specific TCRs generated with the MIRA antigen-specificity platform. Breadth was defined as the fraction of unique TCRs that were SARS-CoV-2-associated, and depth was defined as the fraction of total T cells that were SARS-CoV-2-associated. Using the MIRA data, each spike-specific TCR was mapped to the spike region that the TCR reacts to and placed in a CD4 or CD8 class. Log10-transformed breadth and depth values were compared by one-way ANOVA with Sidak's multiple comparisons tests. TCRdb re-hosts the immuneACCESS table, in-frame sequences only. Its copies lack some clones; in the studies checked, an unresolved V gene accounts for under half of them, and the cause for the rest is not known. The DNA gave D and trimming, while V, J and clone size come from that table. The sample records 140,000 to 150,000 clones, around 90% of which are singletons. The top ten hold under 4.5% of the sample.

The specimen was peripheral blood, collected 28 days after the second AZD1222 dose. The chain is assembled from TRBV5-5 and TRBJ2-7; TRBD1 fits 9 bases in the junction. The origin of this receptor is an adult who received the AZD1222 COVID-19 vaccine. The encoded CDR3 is CASSFEGQGLGEQYF. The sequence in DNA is TGTGCCAGCAGCTTTGAGGGACAGGGCCTAGGGGAGCAGTACTTC.